The sequence of this T cell receptor (beta chain) was determined in a study of blood T cell repertoires in COVID-19. Study background: T cells, B-cell-depleted T cells, or PBMCs supplied cDNA or gDNA.

The CDR3 is 13 amino acids. Germline assignment: CDR1 SNHLY and CDR2 FYNNEI. The germline V and J ends were trimmed by 8 bases and 1 base, with 11 bases remaining between them. TCRdb keeps only in-frame clones here, not all; method: immunoSEQ multiplex PCR. Of some 340,000 clones in the sample, approximately 90% were seen once. This clone showed up just once. This clonotype was obtained from a woman aged 25 to 39 who had been exposed to COVID-19. The source material was PBMCs or T cells enriched from blood (not recorded which). The rearrangement links TRBV2 to TRBJ1-1; D is uncertain. CDR3 bases: TGTGCCAGCCCTTTAGAGTCGAACACTGAAGCTTTCTTT. This encodes CASPLESNTEAFF.